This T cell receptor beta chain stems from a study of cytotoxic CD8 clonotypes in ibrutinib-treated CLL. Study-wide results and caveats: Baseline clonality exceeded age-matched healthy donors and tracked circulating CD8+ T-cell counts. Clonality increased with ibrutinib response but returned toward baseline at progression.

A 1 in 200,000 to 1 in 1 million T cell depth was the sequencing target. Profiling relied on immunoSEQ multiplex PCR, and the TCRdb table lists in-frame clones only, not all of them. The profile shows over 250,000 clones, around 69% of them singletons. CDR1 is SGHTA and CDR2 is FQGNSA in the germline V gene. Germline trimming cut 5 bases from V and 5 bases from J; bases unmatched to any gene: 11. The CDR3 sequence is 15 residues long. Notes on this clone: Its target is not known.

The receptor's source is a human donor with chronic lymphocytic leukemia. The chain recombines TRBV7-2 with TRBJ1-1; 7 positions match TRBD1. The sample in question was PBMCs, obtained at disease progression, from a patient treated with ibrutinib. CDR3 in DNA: TGTGCCAGCAGCGATGAATCAGGGGGATGGACTGAAGCTTTCTTT. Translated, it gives CASSDESGGWTEAFF.